One sample yielded the 21 T cell receptor beta chains listed below, sequenced in a study of CD8 T cells in ankylosing spondylitis. Each CDR3 protein gets one entry after TCRdb re-called the 5' RACE reads with MiXCR. The data hold about 240,000 distinct CDR3 sequences, with roughly 8.6% observed a single time. Sequencing used blood, either unsorted or a sorted T cell fraction (not recorded which). The receptors derive from a male donor with ankylosing spondylitis or in good health (not recorded which).

The rearrangement uses TRBV20-1 and TRBJ2-7; D gene ambiguous. The CDR3 totals 12 residues. V lost 3 bases, J lost 3 bases, and 9 bases lay in between. The germline V gene has CDR1 DFQATT and CDR2 SNEGSKA (reference sequence). CDR3 coding DNA: TGCAGTGCTAGTTCGGTAGGCTACGAGCAGTACTTC. This gives the protein CSASSVGYEQYF.

The sample holds many counts of this clonotype. The chain links TRBV13 to TRBJ1-1; 7 bases align to TRBD1. V gave up 1 base and J gave up 6 bases; unmatched junction bases: 5. CDR3 length equals 14 residues. The germline V gene has CDR1 PRHDT and CDR2 FYEKMQ (reference sequence). As DNA, the CDR3 is TGTGCCAGCAGCTTAGAGGGGGCGCAACCTGAAGCTTTCTTT. It encodes CASSLEGAQPEAFF. Full variable domain (remainder filled in from reference TRBV13 and TRBJ1-1): AAGVIQSPRHLIKEKRETATLKCYPIPRHDTVYWYQQGPGQDPQFLISFYEKMQSDKGSIPDRFSAQQFSDYHSELNMSSLELGDSALYFCASSLEGAQPEAFFGQGTRLTVV.

Many counts were recorded for this clonotype. The genes are TRBV20-1 and TRBJ2-7, with 8 bases that match TRBD1. The CDR3 is 15 residues long. From germline, CDR1 is DFQATT and CDR2 SNEGSKA (reference sequence). The trim removed 6 bases at V and 0 bases at J, leaving 10 bases unmatched. CDR3 DNA: TGCAGTGCCCTGTACCGGGGGACAGGCTCCTACGAGCAGTACTTC. It translates to CSALYRGTGSYEQYF.

The V call is TRBV4-3, the J call TRBJ2-7; the D call may be TRBD1 or TRBD2 (6 bases each). Germline CDR1 and CDR2: LGHNA and YSLEER. The CDR3 is 13 residues long. V lost 0 bases and J 6 bases, leaving 9 bases between the germline ends. This chain's CDR3 is CASSQDGGGEQYF. The CDR3 DNA reads as TGCGCCAGCAGCCAAGATGGAGGGGGCGAGCAGTACTTC.

This clonotype appeared many times. V gene TRBV20-1 combines with J gene TRBJ2-1; TRBD2 agrees at 14 bases. This CDR3 spans 14 amino acids. Germline CDR1 is DFQATT and CDR2 is SNEGSKA (reference sequence). V shed 4 bases, J shed 7 bases, and the junction held 3 bases outside the gene matches. CDR3 nucleotides: TGCAGTGCTAAGGGACTAGCGGGGGTGAATGAGCAGTTCTTC. Protein product: CSAKGLAGVNEQFF.

This clonotype was observed many times. The V call is TRBV20-1, the J call TRBJ2-5, with D possibly called TRBD1 or TRBD2 (5 bases each). Germline loops: CDR1 DFQATT, CDR2 SNEGSKA (reference sequence). The germline V and J ends were trimmed by 1 base and 7 bases, with 16 bases remaining between them. This CDR3 spans 14 amino acids. The CDR3 loop reads CSARGDATGGTQYF. The CDR3 DNA sequence: TGCAGTGCTAGAGGGGACGCAACTGGTGGGACCCAGTACTTC.

With respect to this clonotype: This may be a read error: a much more frequent sequence differs by one nucleotide. The genes are TRBV5-5 and TRBJ1-1, with D unresolved. Looked up from germline, CDR1 is SGHKS and CDR2 is YYEKEE (reference sequence). CDR3 size: 16 residues. CDR3 nucleotide sequence: TGTGCCAGCAGCTTGGCCCGGCAGGCCATGAACTCTGAAGCTTTCTTT. Its translation: CASSLARQAMNSEAFF.

This clonotype was observed many times. This chain uses TRBV20-1 with TRBJ1-1; tentative D call: TRBD1 (5 bases). The CDR3 is 13 residues long. Deletions cut 1 base from V and 11 bases from J, with 17 bases between. Germline CDR1 is DFQATT and CDR2 is SNEGSKA (reference sequence). CDR3 nucleotides: TGCAGTGCTAGAGCCGAGCAGGGACTCGAGGCTTTCTTT. Translating it yields CSARAEQGLEAFF.

At least ten counts were recorded for this clonotype. The genes are TRBV30 and TRBJ2-4, with a possible D match to TRBD1 (5 bases). Germline assignment: CDR1 GTSNPN and CDR2 SVGIG (reference sequence). This CDR3 is 12 amino acids long. Trimming pared 0 bases from V and 8 bases from J, leaving 8 bases between. The chain's CDR3 is CAWSVQGDIQYF. The CDR3 DNA sequence: TGTGCCTGGAGTGTTCAAGGGGACATTCAGTACTTC.

This clonotype was seen at least ten times. V is TRBV7-9 and J is TRBJ2-7; D tentatively reads TRBD1 or TRBD2 (5 bases each). From germline, CDR1 is SEHNR and CDR2 FQNEAQ (reference sequence). The CDR3 spans 13 residues. V was trimmed by 3 bases and J by 6 bases, leaving 12 bases between them. The CDR3 sequence is CASSFPSGPEQYF. DNA for the CDR3: TGTGCCAGCAGCTTTCCTTCGGGACCCGAGCAGTACTTC.

This chain connects TRBV12-3 or TRBV12-4 to TRBJ1-2; D is ambiguous. CDR3 size: 12 residues. V lost 5 bases, J lost 3 bases, and 7 bases lay in between. The CDR3 DNA reads TGTGCCAGCAGTCCACGGGACTATGGCTACACCTTC. It translates to CASSPRDYGYTF.

This clonotype was recorded many times. The chain employs TRBV12-3 or TRBV12-4 and TRBJ2-7; the D is unclear. V was clipped by 5 bases and J by 4 bases, with 9 bases between them. There are 12 residues in the CDR3. The DNA for the CDR3 is TGTGCCAGCAGTGGCCATGTATACGAGCAGTACTTC. It is translated as CASSGHVYEQYF.

This clonotype has just a few counts. This chain uses TRBV6-1 with TRBJ2-7; 11 bases are a match to TRBD1. V lost 7 bases, J lost 0 bases, and 5 bases stayed unmatched. The V gene's germline CDR1 is MNHNS and CDR2 SASEGT. The length of the CDR3 is 15 residues. The CDR3 reads CASKAGTGGSYEQYF. The CDR3 region has the DNA TGTGCCAGCAAGGCCGGGACAGGGGGCTCCTACGAGCAGTACTTC.

This clonotype occurred many times. An end of the junction does not agree with germline; a read error may underlie this. The chain has TRBV7-7 and TRBJ2-3, with TRBD2 as a possible D gene (5 bases). The CDR3 runs 15 residues. Germline V gene sequence: CDR1 SSHAT, CDR2 FNYEAQ (reference sequence). The chain's CDR3 is CASSLAWGGTDTQYF. CDR3 DNA sequence: TGTGCTAGCAGCTTAGCATGGGGAGGCACAGATACGCAGTATTTT.

This clonotype came up many times. The J gene is TRBJ2-2, the V gene TRBV5-1, with a weak D call TRBD1 (6 bases). Germline CDR1 SGHRS, CDR2 YFSETQ. The CDR3 runs to 17 residues. V was cut by 2 bases and J by 3 bases, with 17 bases left in between. CDR3 sequence (DNA): TGCGCCAGCAGCTTAAACCCATCAGGACAGCACACCGGGGAGCTGTTTTTT. It yields the protein CASSLNPSGQHTGELFF.

This clonotype was detected ten times or more. This chain links TRBV7-9 with TRBJ2-1, with D perhaps TRBD2 (6 bases). The V and J ends lost 1 base and 5 bases respectively, with 9 bases between them. CDR3 length: 14 residues. Germline CDR1 reads SEHNR; CDR2 reads FQNEAQ (reference sequence). The CDR3 region is CASSLGSGDNEQFF. The DNA for the CDR3 is TGTGCCAGCAGCTTAGGGTCGGGAGACAATGAGCAGTTCTTC. Full variable domain (outside the CDR3, taken from reference TRBV7-9 and TRBJ2-1): DTGVSQNPRHKITKRGQNVTFRCDPISEHNRLYWYRQTLGQGPEFLTYFQNEAQLEKSRLLSDRFSAERPKGSFSTLEIQRTEQGDSAMYLCASSLGSGDNEQFFGPGTRLTVL.

This clonotype showed up many times. This rearrangement joins TRBV3-1 to TRBJ2-1; a possible D gene is TRBD1 (5 bases). V was shortened by 0 bases and J by 9 bases, with 12 bases between the two germline ends. The CDR3 spans 14 residues. The V gene's germline CDR1 is LGHDT and CDR2 YNNKEL (reference sequence). Written as DNA, the CDR3 is TGTGCCAGCAGCCAAGAAAGTTGGGGCCTTGAGCAGTTCTTC. Its translation: CASSQESWGLEQFF.

This clonotype was observed at least ten times. The CDR3 bases are TGTGCCAGCAGTTTAAGTCAGCCGGGACAGGGGACTTCACCCCTCCACTTT. This encodes CASSLSQPGQGTSPLHF. The chain couples TRBV27 to TRBJ1-6; 10 bases agree with TRBD1. Germline V gene lookup returns CDR1 MNHEY and CDR2 SMNVEV (reference sequence). CDR3 length: 17 amino acids. Trimming took 2 bases from V and 9 from J; bases not matched to a gene: 10.

This clonotype was seen at least ten times. The rearrangement uses TRBV29-1 and TRBJ2-1; the match to TRBD2 covers 8 bases. The CDR3 has 14 amino acids. Germline CDR1 is SQVTM and CDR2 is ANQGSEA. V was clipped by 8 bases and J by 4 bases; unmatched bases: 10. CDR3 loop: CSFSGVAGYNEQFF. The CDR3 DNA follows: TGCAGCTTTTCCGGGGTAGCGGGATACAATGAGCAGTTCTTC.

This clonotype appeared many times. The chain has TRBV5-1 and TRBJ2-2, with 7 bases matching TRBD2. Trimming cost V 6 bases and J 3 bases; bases outside gene matches: 5. From germline, CDR1 is SGHRS and CDR2 YFSETQ. The CDR3 is made up of 14 amino acids. CDR3 loop: CASMGLADTGELFF. Written as DNA, the CDR3 is TGCGCCAGCATGGGCCTAGCGGACACCGGGGAGCTGTTTTTT.

This clonotype was counted at least ten times. The chain uses TRBV30 and TRBJ2-1, with 8 bases lining up with TRBD1. The CDR3 spans 13 residues. The germline V gene encodes CDR1 GTSNPN and CDR2 SVGIG (reference sequence). The V gene end was trimmed by 5 bases and the J gene end by 3 bases; junction bases not matched to a gene: 3. CDR3 DNA: TGTGCCTGGGGACAGGGTTTCTACAATGAGCAGTTCTTC. Its protein is CAWGQGFYNEQFF.